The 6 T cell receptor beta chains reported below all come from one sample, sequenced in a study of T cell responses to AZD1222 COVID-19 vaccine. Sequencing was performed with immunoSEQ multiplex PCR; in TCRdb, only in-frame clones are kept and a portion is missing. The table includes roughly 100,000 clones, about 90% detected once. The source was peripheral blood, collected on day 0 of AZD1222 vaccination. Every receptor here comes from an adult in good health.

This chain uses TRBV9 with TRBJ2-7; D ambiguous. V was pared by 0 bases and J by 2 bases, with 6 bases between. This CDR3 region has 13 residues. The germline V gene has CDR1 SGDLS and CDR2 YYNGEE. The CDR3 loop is CASSVAIAYEQYF. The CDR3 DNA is TGTGCCAGCAGCGTAGCTATTGCCTACGAGCAGTACTTC.

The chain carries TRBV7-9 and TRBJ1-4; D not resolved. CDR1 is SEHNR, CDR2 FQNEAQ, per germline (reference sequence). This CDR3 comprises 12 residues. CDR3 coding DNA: TGTGCTGCCCCGGAGATCAATGAAAAACTGTTTTTT. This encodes CAAPEINEKLFF.

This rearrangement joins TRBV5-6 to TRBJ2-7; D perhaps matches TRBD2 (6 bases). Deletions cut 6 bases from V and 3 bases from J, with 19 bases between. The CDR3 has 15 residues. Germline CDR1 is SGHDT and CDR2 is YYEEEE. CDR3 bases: TGTGCCAGCACCCGGTCGGGGGAGACGAGCTACGAGCAGTACTTC. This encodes CASTRSGETSYEQYF.

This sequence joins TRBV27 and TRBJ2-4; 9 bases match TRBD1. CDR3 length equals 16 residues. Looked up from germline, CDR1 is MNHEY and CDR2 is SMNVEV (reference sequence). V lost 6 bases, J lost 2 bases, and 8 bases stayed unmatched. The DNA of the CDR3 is TGTGCCAGCAGGAAACAGGGGGCGCTGACCAAAAACATTCAGTACTTC. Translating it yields CASRKQGALTKNIQYF.

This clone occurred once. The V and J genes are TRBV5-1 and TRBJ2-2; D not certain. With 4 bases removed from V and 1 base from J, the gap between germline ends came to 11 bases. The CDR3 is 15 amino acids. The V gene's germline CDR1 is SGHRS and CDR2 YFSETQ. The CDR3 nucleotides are TGCGCCAGCAGCGTGGGCTCTGTGAACACCGGGGAGCTGTTTTTT. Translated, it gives CASSVGSVNTGELFF.

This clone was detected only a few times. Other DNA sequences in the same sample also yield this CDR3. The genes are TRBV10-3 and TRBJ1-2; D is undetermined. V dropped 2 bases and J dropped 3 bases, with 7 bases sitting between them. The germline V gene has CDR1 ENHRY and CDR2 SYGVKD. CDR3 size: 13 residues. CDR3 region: CAISEGSDYGYTF. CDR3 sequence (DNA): TGTGCCATCAGTGAGGGTTCAGACTATGGCTACACCTTC.